The present T cell receptor (beta chain) was sequenced within a study of blood T cell repertoires in COVID-19. The CDR3 has 14 amino acids. Trimming took 6 bases from V and 4 from J; bases not matched to a gene: 7. Germline V lookup: CDR1 MDHEN, CDR2 SYDVKM. Sequenced by immunoSEQ multiplex PCR; TCRdb stores in-frame clones only, minus some. The sample shows roughly 150,000 clones, approximately 83% of them seen only once. Ages ranged from roughly 18 to 100 years, with residence in about two dozen US areas. The specimen sequenced was PBMCs or T cells enriched from blood (not recorded which). The chain joins TRBV28 to TRBJ2-7, with 9 positions matching TRBD2. The sequence derives from a man aged 70 or older who had been exposed to COVID-19. The CDR3 here is CASRGSGRLYEQYF. In DNA form, the CDR3 reads TGTGCCAGCAGGGGGAGCGGGAGGCTTTACGAGCAGTACTTC.